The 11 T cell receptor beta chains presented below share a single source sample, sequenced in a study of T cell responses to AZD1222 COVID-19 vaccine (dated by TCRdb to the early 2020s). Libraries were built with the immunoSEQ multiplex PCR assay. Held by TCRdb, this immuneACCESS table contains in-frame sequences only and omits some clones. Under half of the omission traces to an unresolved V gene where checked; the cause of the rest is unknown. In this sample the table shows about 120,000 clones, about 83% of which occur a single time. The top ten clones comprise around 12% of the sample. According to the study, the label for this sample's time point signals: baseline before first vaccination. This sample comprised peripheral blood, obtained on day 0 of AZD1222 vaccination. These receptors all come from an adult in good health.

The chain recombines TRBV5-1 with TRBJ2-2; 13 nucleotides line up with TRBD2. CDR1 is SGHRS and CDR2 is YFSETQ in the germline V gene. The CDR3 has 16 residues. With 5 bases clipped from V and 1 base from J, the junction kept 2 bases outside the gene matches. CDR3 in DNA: TGCGCCAGCAGTCGGACTAGCGGGGGGAACACCGGGGAGCTGTTTTTT. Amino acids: CASSRTSGGNTGELFF.

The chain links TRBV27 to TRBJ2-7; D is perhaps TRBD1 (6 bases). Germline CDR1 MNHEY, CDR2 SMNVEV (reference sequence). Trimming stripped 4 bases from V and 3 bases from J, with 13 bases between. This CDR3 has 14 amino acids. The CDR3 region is CASSSGLGGYEQYF. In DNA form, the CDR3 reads TGTGCCAGCAGTTCCGGGTTAGGGGGCTACGAGCAGTACTTC.

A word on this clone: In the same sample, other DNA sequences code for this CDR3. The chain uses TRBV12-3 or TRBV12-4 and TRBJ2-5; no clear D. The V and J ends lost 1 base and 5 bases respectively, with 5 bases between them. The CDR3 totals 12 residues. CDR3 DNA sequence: TGTGCCAGCAGTTTAGTTCGGGAGACCCAGTACTTC. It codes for CASSLVRETQYF.

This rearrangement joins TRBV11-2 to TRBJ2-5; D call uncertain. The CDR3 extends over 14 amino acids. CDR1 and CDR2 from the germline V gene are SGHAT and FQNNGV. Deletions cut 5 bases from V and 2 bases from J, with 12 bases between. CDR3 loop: CASSALKGQETQYF. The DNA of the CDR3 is TGTGCCAGCAGCGCCTTAAAGGGACAAGAGACCCAGTACTTC.

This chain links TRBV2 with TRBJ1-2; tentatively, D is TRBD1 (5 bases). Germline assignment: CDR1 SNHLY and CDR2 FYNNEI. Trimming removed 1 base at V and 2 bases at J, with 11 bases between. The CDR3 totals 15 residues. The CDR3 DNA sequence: TGTGCCAGCAGTGAAGGGGCAGGGCCCAACTATGGCTACACCTTC. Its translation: CASSEGAGPNYGYTF.

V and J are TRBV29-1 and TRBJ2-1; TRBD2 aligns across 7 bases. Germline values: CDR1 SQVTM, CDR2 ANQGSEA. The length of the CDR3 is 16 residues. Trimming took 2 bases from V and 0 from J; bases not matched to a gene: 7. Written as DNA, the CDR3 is TGCAGCGTTGAAACGTGGGAGGGGAGCTCCTACAATGAGCAGTTCTTC. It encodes CSVETWEGSSYNEQFF.

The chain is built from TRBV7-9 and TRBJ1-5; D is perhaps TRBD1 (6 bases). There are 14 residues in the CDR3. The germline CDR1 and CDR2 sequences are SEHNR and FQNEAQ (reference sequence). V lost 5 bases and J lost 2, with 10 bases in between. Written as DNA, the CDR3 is TGTGCCAGCAGCGGGGGGCTCGGCAATCAGCCCCAGCATTTT. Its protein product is CASSGGLGNQPQHF.

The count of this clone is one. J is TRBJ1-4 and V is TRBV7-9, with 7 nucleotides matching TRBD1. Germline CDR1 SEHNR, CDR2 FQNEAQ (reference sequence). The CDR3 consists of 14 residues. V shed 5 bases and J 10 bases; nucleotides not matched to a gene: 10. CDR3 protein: CASSPTGAVGKLFF. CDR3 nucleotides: TGTGCCAGCAGCCCCACAGGGGCGGTAGGAAAACTGTTTTTT. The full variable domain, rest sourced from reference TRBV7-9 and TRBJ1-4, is DTGVSQNPRHKITKRGQNVTFRCDPISEHNRLYWYRQTLGQGPEFLTYFQNEAQLEKSRLLSDRFSAERPKGSFSTLEIQRTEQGDSAMYLCASSPTGAVGKLFFGSGTQLSVL.

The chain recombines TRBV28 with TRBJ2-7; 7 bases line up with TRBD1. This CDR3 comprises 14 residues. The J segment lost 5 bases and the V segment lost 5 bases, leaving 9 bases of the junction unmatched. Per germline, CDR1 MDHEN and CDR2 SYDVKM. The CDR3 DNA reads TGTGCCAGCAGTCGACAGGGCTATGGCGACGAGCAGTACTTC. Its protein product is CASSRQGYGDEQYF.

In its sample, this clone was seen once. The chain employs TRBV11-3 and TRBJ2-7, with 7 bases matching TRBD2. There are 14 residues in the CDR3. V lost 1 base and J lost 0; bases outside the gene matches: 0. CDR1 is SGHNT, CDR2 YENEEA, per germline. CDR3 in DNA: TGTGCCAGCAGCTTAGGCGGGAGCTCCTACGAGCAGTACTTC. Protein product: CASSLGGSSYEQYF.

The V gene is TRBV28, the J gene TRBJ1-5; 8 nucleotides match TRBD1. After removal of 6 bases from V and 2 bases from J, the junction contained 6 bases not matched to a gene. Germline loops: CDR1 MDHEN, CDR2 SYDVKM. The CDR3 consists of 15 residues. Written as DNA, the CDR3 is TGTGCCAGCAGCCCCCCGACAGGGGGCAATCAGCCCCAGCATTTT. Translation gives CASSPPTGGNQPQHF.